These 9 T cell receptor beta chains originate from one sample sequenced in a study of OX40 agonist ivuxolimab in advanced cancers. Assay used: immunoSEQ multiplex PCR; TCRdb lists only in-frame clones, some missing. The sample carries about 120,000 clones, 93% recorded once. Sequenced here: CD4+ or CD8+ T cells sorted from blood, sampled in a trial of the OX40 agonist ivuxolimab. The receptors here all came from an adult with an advanced solid tumor such as melanoma, head and neck, liver or kidney cancer.

The chain employs TRBV5-1 and TRBJ2-3; D is unresolved. This CDR3 is built from 13 residues. Germline CDR1 reads SGHRS; CDR2 reads YFSETQ. Trimming took 2 bases from V and 4 from J, leaving 8 bases between them. The CDR3 nucleotides read TGCGCCAGCAGCTTAGGAGAGGCAGATACGCAGTATTTT. Translating gives CASSLGEADTQYF.

V and J are TRBV11-3 and TRBJ1-1; unclear D gene. The V end lost 2 bases, the J end lost 4 bases, and 8 bases lay between the germline ends. Germline CDR1 and CDR2: SGHNT and YENEEA. CDR3 size: 13 residues. The CDR3 region is CASSLHKGTEAFF. CDR3 in DNA: TGTGCCAGCAGCTTACACAAGGGCACTGAAGCTTTCTTT.

The rearrangement joins TRBV12-5 to TRBJ2-7; tentative D call: TRBD2 (6 bases). From germline, CDR1 is LGHNT and CDR2 FRNRAP. CDR3 length equals 17 residues. V was pared by 6 bases and J by 4 bases, with 25 bases between. The CDR3 bases are TGTGCTAGTGGCCGACCTTCCGGACTACCCCTCCTTTACGAGCAGTACTTC. Its translation is CASGRPSGLPLLYEQYF.

The chain carries TRBV11-1 and TRBJ2-3, with 8 bases matching TRBD1. V gave up 4 bases and J gave up 2 bases; unmatched junction bases: 2. Germline V CDR1 and CDR2: SGHAT, FQDESV (reference sequence). The CDR3 contains 14 residues. CDR3 protein: CASSWTGSTDTQYF. CDR3 nucleotides: TGTGCCAGCAGCTGGACAGGGTCCACAGATACGCAGTATTTT.

This sequence joins TRBV5-6 and TRBJ2-3; TRBD2 matches at 10 bases. V trimming: 2 bases; J trimming: 0 bases; junction bases outside the gene matches: 12. CDR3 length: 19 residues. The germline CDR1 and CDR2 sequences are SGHDT and YYEEEE. The DNA of the CDR3 is TGTGCCAGCAGCTTTGTAGCGGGGGGTAGAGGATATAGCACAGATACGCAGTATTTT. It specifies CASSFVAGGRGYSTDTQYF.

CDR3 DNA sequence: TGTGCCAGCAGCTTAGATGGGATGAACACTGAAGCTTTCTTT. Translation gives CASSLDGMNTEAFF. This sequence joins TRBV13 and TRBJ1-1, with no clear D. CDR3 length: 14 amino acids. Trimming removed 1 base at V and 0 bases at J, with 6 bases between. Germline assignment: CDR1 PRHDT and CDR2 FYEKMQ (reference sequence).

The chain has TRBV7-9 and TRBJ2-7, with D tentatively TRBD1 or TRBD2 (5 bases each). Germline-derived CDR1 and CDR2 are SEHNR and FQNEAQ (reference sequence). The CDR3 totals 15 residues. V was clipped by 4 bases and J by 3 bases, with 16 bases between them. CDR3 amino acids: CASSSGDPGLYEQYF. CDR3 sequence (DNA): TGTGCCAGCAGCTCCGGGGACCCAGGCCTCTACGAGCAGTACTTC.

A word on this clone: The junction departs from the called germline gene at one end, perhaps through a read error. The rearrangement uses TRBV4-2 and TRBJ2-7; D assignment may be TRBD1 or TRBD2 (5 bases each). Germline CDR1 reads LGHNA; CDR2 reads YNFKEQ. The CDR3 is made up of 13 amino acids. The CDR3 nucleotides read TGTGCCAGCAGCCAAGATCATGGGGGTAGACCAAGCTTC. Translation gives CASSQDHGGRPSF.

The rearrangement uses TRBV25-1 and TRBJ1-1; possibly TRBD1 for D (5 bases). This CDR3 is 16 amino acids long. Trimming removed 2 bases at V and 1 base at J, with 14 bases between. CDR1 MGHDK and CDR2 SYGVNS come from the germline V gene. CDR3 DNA: TGTGCCAGCAGTGAACTCCGAGTGGGGCCGAACACTGAAGCTTTCTTT. Protein product: CASSELRVGPNTEAFF.